These 18 T cell receptor beta chains originate from one sample sequenced in a study of cytomegalovirus exposure and HLA in healthy donors. Amplification used 60 Vbeta primers and 13 Jbeta primers. The data were produced by immunoSEQ multiplex PCR, yet TCRdb's version contains in-frame clones alone and is incomplete. The sample consists of under 100,000 clones, roughly 85% of them appearing once. Sequencing was done on a sample of PBMCs. The receptor set was obtained from a man aged 25-40 years in good health and CMV-seronegative.

This clone has more than one count but fewer than ten. The V gene is TRBV19, the J gene TRBJ1-1; D not resolved. V lost 7 bases to trimming and J lost 5 bases, with 17 bases between them. Germline V gene sequence: CDR1 LNHDA, CDR2 SQIVND (reference sequence). The length of the CDR3 is 14 residues. The CDR3 region has the DNA TGTGCCAGTAATGCCGGGTCTCCAACAACTGAAGCTTTCTTT. The encoded protein is CASNAGSPTTEAFF.

The chain has TRBV10-2 and TRBJ2-2; D is ambiguous. The CDR3 consists of 15 residues. Germline CDR1 WSHSY, CDR2 SAAADI. Trimming took off 5 bases at V and 5 bases at J, with 15 bases between the two ends. Here the CDR3 DNA reads TGCGCCAGCAGTCCTCACCAGACTGGGACCGGGGAGCTGTTTTTT. Protein: CASSPHQTGTGELFF.

The V gene is TRBV11-2, the J gene TRBJ2-7; no clear D gene. The CDR3 totals 13 residues. The germline V gene has CDR1 SGHAT and CDR2 FQNNGV. Trimming stripped 3 bases from V and 6 bases from J, with 12 bases between. CDR3 loop: CASSLSGGGEQYF. CDR3 nucleotide sequence: TGTGCCAGCAGCTTGTCGGGTGGCGGCGAGCAGTACTTC.

The chain recombines TRBV5-4 with TRBJ2-1; 10 nucleotides line up with TRBD2. The V gene end was trimmed by 4 bases and the J gene end by 7 bases; junction bases not matched to a gene: 11. The germline V gene encodes CDR1 SGHNT and CDR2 YYREEE (reference sequence). This CDR3 spans 16 amino acids. In nucleotides, the CDR3 is TGTGCCAGCAGCCCCTCCCGGACTAGCGGAAATAATGAGCAGTTCTTC. It encodes CASSPSRTSGNNEQFF.

The chain carries TRBV5-1 and TRBJ2-5, with a possible D match to TRBD1 (5 bases). This CDR3 comprises 15 residues. CDR1 SGHRS and CDR2 YFSETQ come from the germline V gene. V was trimmed by 1 base and J by 1 base, leaving 11 bases between them. The CDR3 DNA follows: TGCGCCAGCAGCTTGCAGGACATAGTCCAAGAGACCCAGTACTTC. As protein: CASSLQDIVQETQYF.

This clone was seen only a few times. The chain links TRBV21-1 to TRBJ2-7; the table assigns TRBD1, which was not confirmed against the DNA. TRBV21-1 is labeled a pseudogene. This CDR3 comprises 16 residues. CDR3 nucleotides: TGTGCCAGCAGCAAAGGGCAGGGGCCCTCCACCTACGAGCAGTACTTC. Amino acids: CASSKGQGPSTYEQYF.

The V call is TRBV28, the J call TRBJ1-1, with 8 bases matching TRBD1. Germline CDR1 MDHEN, CDR2 SYDVKM. The CDR3 runs to 14 residues. V gave up 0 bases and J gave up 8 bases; unmatched junction bases: 5. In DNA, the CDR3 is TGTGCCAGCAGTTTATGGGACAGGGAGGGGGAAGCTTTCTTT. The encoded protein is CASSLWDREGEAFF. The variable domain in full, with the rest retrieved from reference TRBV28 and TRBJ1-1, is DVKVTQSSRYLVKRTGEKVFLECVQDMDHENMFWYRQDPGLGLRLIYFSYDVKMKEKGDIPEGYSVSREKKERFSLILESASTNQTSMYLCASSLWDREGEAFFGQGTRLTVV.

J is TRBJ2-1 and V is TRBV4-1; a weak D match, TRBD1 (5 bases). V was trimmed by 4 bases and J by 8 bases, leaving 18 bases between them. Germline lookup yields CDR1 MGHRA and CDR2 YSYEKL. CDR3 length: 15 residues. CDR3 amino acids: CASSPPSQGIYEQFF. The CDR3 DNA is TGCGCCAGCAGCCCTCCCTCTCAGGGAATCTATGAGCAGTTCTTC.

The chain couples TRBV28 to TRBJ2-5, with a possible D match to TRBD2 (5 bases). V lost 5 bases and J lost 5, with 12 bases in between. The CDR3 is 13 amino acids. CDR1 and CDR2 from the germline V gene are MDHEN and SYDVKM. CDR3 nucleotide sequence: TGTGCCAGCAGTCTCGTAGCGTTGGAGACCCAGTACTTC. This gives the protein CASSLVALETQYF.

This clone was picked up one time. The rearrangement links TRBV5-4 to TRBJ2-3, with D perhaps matching TRBD2 (5 bases). The V gene's germline CDR1 is SGHNT and CDR2 YYREEE (reference sequence). The length of the CDR3 is 13 residues. The V gene lost 0 bases and the J gene lost 4 bases, with 6 bases spanning the gap. The CDR3 region is CASSLAGADTQYF. CDR3 sequence (DNA): TGTGCCAGCAGCTTGGCCGGGGCAGATACGCAGTATTTT.

This chain connects TRBV19 to TRBJ2-5, with a possible D match to TRBD1 (7 bases). In germline, CDR1 is LNHDA, CDR2 SQIVND (reference sequence). The germline V and J ends were trimmed by 2 bases and 5 bases, with 12 bases remaining between them. The CDR3 has 14 residues. The CDR3 protein is CASSIQGGFETQYF. CDR3 bases: TGTGCCAGTAGTATACAGGGGGGTTTCGAGACCCAGTACTTC.

The chain recombines TRBV27 with TRBJ1-2; D is possibly TRBD1 (6 bases). The length of the CDR3 is 13 residues. CDR1 MNHEY and CDR2 SMNVEV come from the germline V gene (reference sequence). Trimming removed 5 bases at V and 8 bases at J, with 15 bases between. The CDR3: CASSLQGSKGYTF. DNA of the CDR3: TGTGCCAGCAGTCTACAGGGTTCAAAAGGCTACACCTTC.

V is TRBV11-2 and J is TRBJ2-7, with 7 nucleotides matching TRBD1. The junction had 6 bases not matched to a gene; V was cut back by 1 base and J by 6 bases. The CDR3 has 14 residues. Germline assignment: CDR1 SGHAT and CDR2 FQNNGV. CDR3 residues: CASSLATGPGEQYF. CDR3 coding DNA: TGTGCCAGCAGCTTAGCGACAGGGCCGGGCGAGCAGTACTTC.

As concerns this clone: The sample contains more than one DNA sequence encoding this CDR3. V is TRBV12-2 and J is TRBJ2-1; the table's D call, TRBD2, was not checked against the DNA. TRBV12-2 is flagged as a pseudogene. The CDR3 length is 18 residues. CDR3 nucleotides: TGTGCAAGTCGCCTAGCAGGGGCCCTAGCGGGGCCCTACAATGAGCAGTTCTTC. This sequence encodes CASRLAGALAGPYNEQFF.

The sample holds one count of this clone. The chain couples TRBV5-1 to TRBJ2-1; 12 bases line up with TRBD2. This CDR3 region has 15 residues. CDR1 is SGHRS and CDR2 is YFSETQ in the germline V gene. The trim removed 3 bases at V and 3 bases at J, leaving 1 base unmatched. DNA for the CDR3: TGCGCCAGCAGCTGGACTAGCGGGGTCTACAATGAGCAGTTCTTC. It codes for CASSWTSGVYNEQFF. The full variable domain, completed using reference TRBV5-1 and TRBJ2-1, is KAGVTQTPRYLIKTRGQQVTLSCSPISGHRSVSWYQQTPGQGLQFLFEYFSETQRNKGNFPGRFSGRQFSNSRSEMNVSTLELGDSALYLCASSWTSGVYNEQFFGPGTRLTVL.

The V gene is TRBV5-1, the J gene TRBJ2-3, with 7 bases identical to TRBD1. Per the germline V gene, CDR1 is SGHRS and CDR2 is YFSETQ. The CDR3 covers 17 residues. V was pared by 6 bases and J by 1 base, with 14 bases of the junction left unmatched. CDR3 DNA: TGCGCCAGCAAGCGGAACTACGCAGGGGGTGGCACAGATACGCAGTATTTT. Its translation: CASKRNYAGGGTDTQYF.

The rearrangement joins TRBV5-1 to TRBJ2-3; 7 positions agree with TRBD2. The CDR3 is made up of 15 amino acids. With V trimmed by 4 bases and J by 3 bases, 8 bases remained unmatched. Germline CDR1 and CDR2: SGHRS and YFSETQ. DNA for the CDR3: TGCGCCAGCAGCCCGGCGGGGGTCCGGACAGATACGCAGTATTTT. This gives the protein CASSPAGVRTDTQYF.

This rearrangement joins TRBV6-5 to TRBJ2-7; D remains ambiguous. The germline V gene encodes CDR1 MNHEY and CDR2 SVGAGI. The V gene lost 4 bases and the J gene lost 2 bases, with 9 bases spanning the gap. The CDR3 consists of 13 residues. The CDR3 is CASSFTPTYEQYF. The CDR3 nucleotides are TGTGCCAGCAGTTTCACTCCCACCTACGAGCAGTACTTC.